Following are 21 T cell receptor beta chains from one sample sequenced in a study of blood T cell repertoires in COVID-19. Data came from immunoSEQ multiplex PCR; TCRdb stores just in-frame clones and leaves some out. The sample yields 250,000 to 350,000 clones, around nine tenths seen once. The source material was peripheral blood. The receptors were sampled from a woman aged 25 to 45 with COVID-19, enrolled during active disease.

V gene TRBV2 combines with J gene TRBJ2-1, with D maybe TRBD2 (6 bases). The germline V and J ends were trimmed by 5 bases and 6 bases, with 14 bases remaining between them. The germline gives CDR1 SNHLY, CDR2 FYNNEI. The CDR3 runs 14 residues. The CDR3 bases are TGTGCCAGCAGTCCCCTGCGGGGTCTCAATGAGCAGTTCTTC. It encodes CASSPLRGLNEQFF.

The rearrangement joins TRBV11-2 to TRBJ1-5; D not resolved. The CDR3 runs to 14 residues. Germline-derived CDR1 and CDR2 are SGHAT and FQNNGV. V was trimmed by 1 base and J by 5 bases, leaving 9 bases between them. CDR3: CASSLGVGDQPQHF. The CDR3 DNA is TGTGCCAGCAGCTTAGGAGTCGGGGATCAGCCCCAGCATTTT.

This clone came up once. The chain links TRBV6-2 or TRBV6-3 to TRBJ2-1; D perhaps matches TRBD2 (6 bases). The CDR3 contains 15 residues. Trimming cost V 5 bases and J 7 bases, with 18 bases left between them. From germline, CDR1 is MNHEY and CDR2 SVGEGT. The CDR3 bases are TGTGCCAGCAGTACCACCAGGGAGGCGAGGAATGAGCAGTTCTTC. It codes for CASSTTREARNEQFF.

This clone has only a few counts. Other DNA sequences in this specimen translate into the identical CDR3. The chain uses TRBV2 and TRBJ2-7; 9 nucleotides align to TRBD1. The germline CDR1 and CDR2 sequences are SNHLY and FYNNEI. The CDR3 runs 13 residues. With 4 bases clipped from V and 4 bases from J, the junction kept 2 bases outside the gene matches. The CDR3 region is CASSGGQGYEQYF. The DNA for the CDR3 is TGTGCCAGCAGTGGAGGACAGGGGTACGAGCAGTACTTC. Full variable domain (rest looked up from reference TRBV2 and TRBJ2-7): EPEVTQTPSHQVTQMGQEVILRCVPISNHLYFYWYRQILGQKVEFLVSFYNNEISEKSEIFDDQFSVERPDGSNFTLKIRSTKLEDSAMYFCASSGGQGYEQYFGPGTRLTVT.

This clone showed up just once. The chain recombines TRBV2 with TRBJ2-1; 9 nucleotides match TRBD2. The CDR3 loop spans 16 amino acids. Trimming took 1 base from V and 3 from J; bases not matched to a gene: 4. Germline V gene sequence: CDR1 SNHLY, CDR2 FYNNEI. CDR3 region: CASSEGRGGDYNEQFF. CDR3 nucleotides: TGTGCCAGCAGTGAAGGTCGCGGGGGGGACTACAATGAGCAGTTCTTC.

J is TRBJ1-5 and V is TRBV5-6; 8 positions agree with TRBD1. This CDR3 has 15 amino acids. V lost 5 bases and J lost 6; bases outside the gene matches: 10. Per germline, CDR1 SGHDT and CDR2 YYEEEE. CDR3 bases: TGTGCCAGCAGACGATGGACAGGGACGGGTCAGCCCCAGCATTTT. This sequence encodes CASRRWTGTGQPQHF.

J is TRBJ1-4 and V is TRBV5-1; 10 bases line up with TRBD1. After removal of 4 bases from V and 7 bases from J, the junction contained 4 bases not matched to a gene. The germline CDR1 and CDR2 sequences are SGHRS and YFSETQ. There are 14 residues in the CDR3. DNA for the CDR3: TGCGCCAGCAGCCCCGGGACAGGGGTTGAAAAACTGTTTTTT. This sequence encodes CASSPGTGVEKLFF.

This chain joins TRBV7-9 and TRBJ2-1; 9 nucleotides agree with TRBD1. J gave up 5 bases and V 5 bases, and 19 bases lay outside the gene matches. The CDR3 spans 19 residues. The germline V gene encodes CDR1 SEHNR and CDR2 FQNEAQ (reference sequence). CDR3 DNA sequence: TGTGCCAGCAGCGGACCCGGGACAGGGTTTAGGTTAGGGCACAATGAGCAGTTCTTC. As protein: CASSGPGTGFRLGHNEQFF.

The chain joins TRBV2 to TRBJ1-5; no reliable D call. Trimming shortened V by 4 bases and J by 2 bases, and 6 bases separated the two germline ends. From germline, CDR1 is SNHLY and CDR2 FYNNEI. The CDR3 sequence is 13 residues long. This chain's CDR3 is CASSGRGNQPQHF. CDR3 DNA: TGTGCCAGCAGTGGTCGGGGCAATCAGCCCCAGCATTTT.

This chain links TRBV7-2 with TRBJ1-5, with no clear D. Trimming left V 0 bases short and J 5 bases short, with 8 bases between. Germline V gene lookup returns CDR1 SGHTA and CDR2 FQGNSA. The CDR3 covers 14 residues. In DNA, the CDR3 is TGTGCCAGCAGCTTAGCTTCGGTTTATCAGCCCCAGCATTTT. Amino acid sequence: CASSLASVYQPQHF.

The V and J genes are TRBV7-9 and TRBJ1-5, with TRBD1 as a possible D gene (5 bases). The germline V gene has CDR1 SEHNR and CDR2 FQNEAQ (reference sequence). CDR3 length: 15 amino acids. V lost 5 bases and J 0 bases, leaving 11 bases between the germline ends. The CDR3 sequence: CASSRDSDSNQPQHF. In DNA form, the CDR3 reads TGTGCCAGCAGCCGAGACAGCGATAGCAATCAGCCCCAGCATTTT.

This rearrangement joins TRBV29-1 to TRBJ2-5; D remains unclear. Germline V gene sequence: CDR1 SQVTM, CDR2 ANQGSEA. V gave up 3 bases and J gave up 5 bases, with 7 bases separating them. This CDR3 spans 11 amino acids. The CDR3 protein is CSVELAETQYF. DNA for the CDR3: TGCAGCGTTGAGTTGGCTGAGACCCAGTACTTC.

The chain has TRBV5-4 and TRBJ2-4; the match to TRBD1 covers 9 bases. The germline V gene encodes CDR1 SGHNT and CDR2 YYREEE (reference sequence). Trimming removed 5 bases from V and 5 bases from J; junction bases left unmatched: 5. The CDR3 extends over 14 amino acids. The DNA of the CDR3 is TGTGCCAGCAGTACCGGGACAGGGCAAAACATTCAGTACTTC. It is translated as CASSTGTGQNIQYF.

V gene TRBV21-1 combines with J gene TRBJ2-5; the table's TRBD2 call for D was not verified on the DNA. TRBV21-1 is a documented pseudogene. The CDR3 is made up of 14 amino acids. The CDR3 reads CASSKDCLKETQYF. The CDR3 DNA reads TGTGCCAGCAGCAAAGACTGCCTGAAAGAGACCCAGTACTTC.

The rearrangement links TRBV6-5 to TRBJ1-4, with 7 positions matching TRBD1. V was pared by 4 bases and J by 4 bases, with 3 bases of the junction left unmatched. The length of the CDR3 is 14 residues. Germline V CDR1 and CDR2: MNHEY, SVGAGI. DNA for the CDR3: TGTGCCAGCAGTTGGACAGGCGTTAATGAAAAACTGTTTTTT. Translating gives CASSWTGVNEKLFF.

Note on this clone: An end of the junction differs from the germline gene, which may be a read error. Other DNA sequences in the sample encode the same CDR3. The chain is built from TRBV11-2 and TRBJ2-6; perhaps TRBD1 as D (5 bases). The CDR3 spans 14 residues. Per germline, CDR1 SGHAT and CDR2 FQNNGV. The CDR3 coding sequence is TGTGCCAGCAGCTTTAACTCTGGGGCCAACGTCCTGACCTTC. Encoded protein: CASSFNSGANVLTF.

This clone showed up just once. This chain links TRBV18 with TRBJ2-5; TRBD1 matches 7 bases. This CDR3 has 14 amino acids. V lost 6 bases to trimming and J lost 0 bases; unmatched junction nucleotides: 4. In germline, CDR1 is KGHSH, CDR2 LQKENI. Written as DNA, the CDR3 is TGTGCCAGCTCCCCGGACAGGTACCAAGAGACCCAGTACTTC. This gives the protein CASSPDRYQETQYF.

The CDR3 coding sequence is TGTGCCAGCAGTTTCGGGACAGAAAGCAATCAGCCCCAGCATTTT. The encoded protein is CASSFGTESNQPQHF. This chain joins TRBV28 and TRBJ1-5; 7 bases fit TRBD1. Germline V gene lookup returns CDR1 MDHEN and CDR2 SYDVKM. The CDR3 loop spans 15 amino acids. The V segment lost 3 bases and the J segment 1 base; nucleotides outside the gene matches: 3.

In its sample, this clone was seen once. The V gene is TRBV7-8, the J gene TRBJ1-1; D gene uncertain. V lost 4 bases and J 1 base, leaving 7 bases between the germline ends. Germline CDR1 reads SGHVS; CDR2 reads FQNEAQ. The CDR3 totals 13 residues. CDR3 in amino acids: CASSYGQNTEAFF. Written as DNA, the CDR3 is TGTGCCAGCAGCTACGGTCAGAACACTGAAGCTTTCTTT. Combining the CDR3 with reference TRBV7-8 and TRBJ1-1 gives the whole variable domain GAGVSQSPRYKVAKRGQDVALRCDPISGHVSLFWYQQALGQGPEFLTYFQNEAQLDKSGLPSDRFFAERPEGSVSTLKIQRTQQEDSAVYLCASSYGQNTEAFFGQGTRLTVV.

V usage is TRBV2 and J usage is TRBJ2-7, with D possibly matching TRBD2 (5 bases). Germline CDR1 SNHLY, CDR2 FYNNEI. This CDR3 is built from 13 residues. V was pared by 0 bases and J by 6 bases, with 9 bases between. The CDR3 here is CASSEARRGEQYF. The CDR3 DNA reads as TGTGCCAGCAGTGAAGCTCGCCGGGGCGAGCAGTACTTC.

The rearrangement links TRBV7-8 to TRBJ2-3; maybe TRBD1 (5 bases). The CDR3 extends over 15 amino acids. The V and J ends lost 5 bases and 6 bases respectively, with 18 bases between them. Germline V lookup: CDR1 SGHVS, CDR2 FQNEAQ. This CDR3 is CASSLLVGARDTQYF. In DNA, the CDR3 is TGTGCCAGCAGCCTTTTAGTTGGGGCTCGGGATACGCAGTATTTT.